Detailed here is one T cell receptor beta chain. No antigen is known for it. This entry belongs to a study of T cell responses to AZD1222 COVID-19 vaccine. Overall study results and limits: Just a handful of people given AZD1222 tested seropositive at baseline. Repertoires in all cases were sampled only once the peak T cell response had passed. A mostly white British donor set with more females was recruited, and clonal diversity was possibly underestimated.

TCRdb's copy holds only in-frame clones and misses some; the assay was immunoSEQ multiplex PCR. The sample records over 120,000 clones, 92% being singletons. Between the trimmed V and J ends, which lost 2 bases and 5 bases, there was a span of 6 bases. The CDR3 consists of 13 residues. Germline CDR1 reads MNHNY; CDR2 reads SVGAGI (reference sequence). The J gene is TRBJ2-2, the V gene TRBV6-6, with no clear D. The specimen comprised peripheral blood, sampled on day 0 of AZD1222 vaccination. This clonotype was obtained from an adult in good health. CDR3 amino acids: CASSYPSTGELFF. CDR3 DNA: TGTGCCAGCAGTTACCCCTCTACCGGGGAGCTGTTTTTT.